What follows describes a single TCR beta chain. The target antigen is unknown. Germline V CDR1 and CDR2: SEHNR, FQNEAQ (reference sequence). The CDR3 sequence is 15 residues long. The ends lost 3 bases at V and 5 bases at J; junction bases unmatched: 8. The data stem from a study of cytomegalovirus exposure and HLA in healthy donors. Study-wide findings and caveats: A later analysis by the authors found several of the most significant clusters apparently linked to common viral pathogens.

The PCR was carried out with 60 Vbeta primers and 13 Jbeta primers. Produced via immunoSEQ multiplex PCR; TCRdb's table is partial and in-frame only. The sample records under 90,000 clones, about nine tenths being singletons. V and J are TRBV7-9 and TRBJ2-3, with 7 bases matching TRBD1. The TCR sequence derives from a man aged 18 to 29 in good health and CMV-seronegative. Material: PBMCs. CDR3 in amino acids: CASSFDRVPGDTQYF. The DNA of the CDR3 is TGTGCCAGCAGCTTCGACAGGGTACCGGGAGATACGCAGTATTTT.